The clone carrying this T cell receptor beta chain was observed a single time. What it binds is not known. Each HIV participant was treated in the United States. This specimen belongs to a study of long-term antiretroviral therapy in people with HIV. Run at survey level, the immunoSEQ assay was version v3.0. TCRdb's table, derived via immunoSEQ multiplex PCR, lists solely in-frame clones and lacks some. The sample shows about 16,000 clones, approximately 86% of them seen only once. The V gene's germline CDR1 is LNHDA and CDR2 SQIVND (reference sequence). This CDR3 spans 14 amino acids. J gave up 4 bases and V 6 bases, and 7 bases lay outside the gene matches. Study-wide results and limits: Repertoires in HIV (unlike those of controls) had narrower CDR3 length ranges. Dominant in the repertoire at all time points were clones expanded before ART.

The TCR originated in a woman aged 25 to 45 with HIV. The chain is built from TRBV19 and TRBJ1-2; 8 positions match TRBD1. Here the sequenced sample was unsorted PBMCs, taken around 2.3 years before starting antiretroviral therapy. The CDR3 DNA reads as TGTGCCAGTAGCCCGACAGGGGAGGGCTATGGCTACACCTTC. It codes for CASSPTGEGYGYTF.